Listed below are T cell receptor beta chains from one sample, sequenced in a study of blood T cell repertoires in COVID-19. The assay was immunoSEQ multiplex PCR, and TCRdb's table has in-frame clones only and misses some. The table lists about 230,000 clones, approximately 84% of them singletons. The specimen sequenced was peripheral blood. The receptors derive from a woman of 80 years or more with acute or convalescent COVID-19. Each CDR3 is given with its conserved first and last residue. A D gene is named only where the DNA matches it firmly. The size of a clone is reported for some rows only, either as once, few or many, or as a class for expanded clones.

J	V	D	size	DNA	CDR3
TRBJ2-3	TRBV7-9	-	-	TGTGCCAGCAGCTTATCTCTAGGTACGCAGTATTTT	CASSLSLGTQYF
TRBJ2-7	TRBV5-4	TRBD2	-	TGTGCCAGCAGCTACGGACTAGCGGGGGGCCTCTCCTACGAGCAGTACTTC	CASSYGLAGGLSYEQYF
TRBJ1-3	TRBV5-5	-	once	TGTGCCAGCAGCTTCAACTCTGGAAACACCATATATTTT	CASSFNSGNTIYF
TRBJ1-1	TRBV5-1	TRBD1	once	TGCGCCAGCAGCGTCGCGACAGGGGCCACTGAAGCTTTCTTT	CASSVATGATEAFF
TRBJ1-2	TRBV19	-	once	TGTGCCAGTAGTATACAGGGTCAAAGTGACTACACCTTC	CASSIQGQSDYTF
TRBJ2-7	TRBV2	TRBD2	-	TGTGCCAGCAGTGAGAGAAGCGGGGGAGGTTTTTACGAGCAGTACTTC	CASSERSGGGFYEQYF
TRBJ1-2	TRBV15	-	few	TGTGCCACCAGCAGAGATATGCAGGAAGGCTACACCTTC	CATSRDMQEGYTF
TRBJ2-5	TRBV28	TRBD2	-	TGTGCCAGCAGTTCCTTACTAGCGAACCAAGAGACCCAGTACTTC	CASSSLLANQETQYF
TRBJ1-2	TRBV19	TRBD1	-	TGTGCCAGTAGTACACTTTACAGGGGACCAATCTATGGCTACACCTTC	CASSTLYRGPIYGYTF
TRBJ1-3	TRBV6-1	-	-	TGTGCCAGCAGTGAAGGGCAGGCCTCTGGAAACACCATATATTTT	CASSEGQASGNTIYF
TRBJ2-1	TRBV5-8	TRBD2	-	TGTGCCAGCAGCTTGGGGCTTAGCGGGAGAGGTGAGCAGTTCTTC	CASSLGLSGRGEQFF
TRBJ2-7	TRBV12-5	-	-	TGTGCTAGTGGTACCCGTCAGGGATCCCACGAGCAGTACTTC	CASGTRQGSHEQYF
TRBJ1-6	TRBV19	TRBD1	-	TGTGCCACCTTGGACAGGCTAAATTCACCCCTCCACTTT	CATLDRLNSPLHF
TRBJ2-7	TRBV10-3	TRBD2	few	TGTGCCATCAGTTCTAGCGGGAGTGTCGTAGACGAGCAGTACTTC	CAISSSGSVVDEQYF
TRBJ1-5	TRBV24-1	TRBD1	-	TGTGCCACCAGTGATGGGACAGGGGGCGGCCAGCCCCAGCATTTT	CATSDGTGGGQPQHF
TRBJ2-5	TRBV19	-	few	TGTGCCAGTAGTAAAAACAGGGATACGAGGGAGACCCAGTACTTC	CASSKNRDTRETQYF
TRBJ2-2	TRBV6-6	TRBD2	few	TGTGCCAGCAGTTACTTTAGCGGGGGGAACACCGGGGAGCTGTTTTTT	CASSYFSGGNTGELFF
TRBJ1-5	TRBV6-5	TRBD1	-	TGTGCCAGCAGTCGGGACAGGGATGCTCAGCCCCAGCATTTT	CASSRDRDAQPQHF
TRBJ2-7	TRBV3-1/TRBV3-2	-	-	TGTGCCAGCAGCCAAGTTAAATCCTACGAGCAGTACTTC	CASSQVKSYEQYF
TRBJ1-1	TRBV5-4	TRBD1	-	TGTGCCAGCAGCCGCGGGGCGACAGGGACGGACACTGAAGCTTTCTTT	CASSRGATGTDTEAFF
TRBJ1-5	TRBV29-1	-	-	TGCAGCGTTGAAGACCAACCCGGTCAGCCCCAGCATTTT	CSVEDQPGQPQHF
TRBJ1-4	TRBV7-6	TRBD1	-	TGTGCCAGCAGCTTAGGAACAGGGGGCGTTGAAAAACTGTTTTTT	CASSLGTGGVEKLFF
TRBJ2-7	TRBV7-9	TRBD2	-	TGTGCCAGCAGCCGGACTAGCGGCCCATACGAGCAGTACTTC	CASSRTSGPYEQYF
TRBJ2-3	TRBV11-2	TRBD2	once	TGTGCCAGCAGCGATAGCGGGGGGGCGCAGGGGGATACGCAGTATTTT	CASSDSGGAQGDTQYF
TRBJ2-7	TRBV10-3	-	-	TGTGCCATCACCAGAGAGGGCCTGTACGAGCAGTACTTC	CAITREGLYEQYF
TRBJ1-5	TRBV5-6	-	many	TGTGCCAGCAGCTTGTATATCTGGGGGCACGGTCAGCCCCAGCATTTT	CASSLYIWGHGQPQHF
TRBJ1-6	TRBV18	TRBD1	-	TGTGCCAGCTCACCTAAAATCGTCGGACAGGGGTTAGGTTCACCCCTCCACTTT	CASSPKIVGQGLGSPLHF
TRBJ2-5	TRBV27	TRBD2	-	TGTGCCAGCAGTTGGACTAGCGGGGGGGCCCGAAAGGGGGTAGAGACCCAGTACTTC	CASSWTSGGARKGVETQYF
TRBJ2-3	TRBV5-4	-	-	TGTGCCAGCAGCTTGGCAGGGTTGATCACAGATACGCAGTATTTT	CASSLAGLITDTQYF
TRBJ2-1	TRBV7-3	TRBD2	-	TGTGCCAGCAGCTTAGGGGAGACTAGCGGCGATGAGCAGTTCTTC	CASSLGETSGDEQFF
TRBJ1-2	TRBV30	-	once	TGTGCCTGGTCGACAGCTAACTATGGCTACACCTTC	CAWSTANYGYTF